One and the same sample provided the 22 T cell receptor beta chains below, sequenced in a study of regulatory T cells in long-lasting Graves disease listed by TCRdb under 2021. The sample's time point label is to be understood as: newly diagnosed GD, antithyroid drugs for less than 3 months. For both TCR sequencing and RNA sequencing, RNA was extracted from PBMCs in TRIzol. Library prep was done by multiplex PCR. The instrument was an Illumina HiSeq 4000. TCR beta libraries were built with iRepertoire HTBI primers and Arm-PCR amplification of CDR3 regions. The public reads were reprocessed in TCRdb via fastp at Q25 and MiXCR, keeping in-frame beta chains. CDR3 protein duplicates are merged, each entry listing the most common genes and DNA. Recorded for this sample are hundreds of thousands of distinct CDR3 sequences; around 15% of them occurred a single time. 15% to 20% of the sample is in the top ten clones.

The same specimen was also included in a second study, on T cells in Graves' hyperthyroidism and ophthalmopathy.

Sequencing was performed on peripheral blood mononuclear cells (PBMCs), taken at new diagnosis, from a patient treated with antithyroid drugs. The origin of the receptors is a woman in her thirties with Graves disease. Donor details come from another sample of the same person, matched by shared clones.

This clonotype was found many times. The chain couples TRBV6-1 to TRBJ1-1; a possible D gene is TRBD1 (5 bases). Germline V lookup: CDR1 MNHNS, CDR2 SASEGT. The V end was cut by 11 bases, the J end by 2 bases, with 15 bases between. The CDR3 extends over 13 amino acids. The CDR3 spells CAGQSTVNTEAFF. CDR3 coding DNA: TGTGCCGGACAATCGACAGTTAACACTGAAGCTTTCTTT.

This clonotype was seen only once. The chain joins TRBV20-1 to TRBJ2-7; possible D gene TRBD1, 5 bases. The germline CDR1 and CDR2 sequences are DFQATT and SNEGSKA (reference sequence). The CDR3 is 14 residues long. V lost 3 bases and J lost 0, with 12 bases in between. As DNA, the CDR3 is TGCAGTGCTAGCGGCGACAGCCTCTCCTACGAGCAGTACTTC. Residues: CSASGDSLSYEQYF.

This clonotype was counted between two and nine times. The CDR3 region has the DNA TGTGCCAGCTCACCTTTCGACAGGGGTGTTCGTCAGCCCCAGCATTTT. Amino acid sequence: CASSPFDRGVRQPQHF. The rearrangement links TRBV18 to TRBJ1-5; 8 bases are a match to TRBD1. This CDR3 has 16 residues. Germline CDR1 is KGHSH and CDR2 is LQKENI. V was clipped by 3 bases and J by 6 bases; unmatched bases: 10.

This rearrangement joins TRBV5-4 to TRBJ2-3, with D perhaps TRBD1 (6 bases). CDR1 is SGHNT, CDR2 YYREEE, per germline (reference sequence). Trimming cost V 7 bases and J 3 bases, with 12 bases left between them. The CDR3 runs to 13 residues. Here the CDR3 DNA reads TGTGCCAGCCTCGCCCAGGGGACAGATACGCAGTATTTT. Its protein is CASLAQGTDTQYF.

This clonotype was observed a handful of times. The V call is TRBV20-1, the J call TRBJ2-1, with D maybe TRBD2 (5 bases). Germline-derived CDR1 and CDR2 are DFQATT and SNEGSKA (reference sequence). The V and J ends lost 5 bases and 15 bases respectively, with 17 bases between them. The CDR3 runs 11 residues. The CDR3 sequence is CSADGPRGLFF. The CDR3 DNA sequence: TGCAGTGCTGATGGGCCACGGGGTCTGTTCTTC.

This clonotype was seen more than once but under ten times. The chain links TRBV7-2 to TRBJ1-2; D gene uncertain. V was shortened by 4 bases and J by 0 bases, with 18 bases between the two germline ends. The germline gives CDR1 SGHTA, CDR2 FQGNSA. The CDR3 consists of 17 residues. This CDR3 is CASSSNILAYANYGYTF. Here the CDR3 DNA reads TGTGCCAGCAGCTCAAACATTCTGGCGTACGCTAACTATGGCTACACCTTC.

This clonotype was counted ten times or more. The junction departs from the called germline gene at one end, perhaps through a read error. The V and J genes are TRBV29-1 and TRBJ2-3; maybe TRBD1 (6 bases). The CDR3 is made up of 11 amino acids. Germline V gene sequence: CDR1 SQVTM, CDR2 ANQGSEA. DNA for the CDR3: TGCAGCGTTGAAGAGGGAAGGGGGTTAGATTTT. Translated: CSVEEGRGLDF.

Concerning this clonotype itself: This likely traces to a read error, being one base from a far larger clone. The gene calls are TRBV6-2 or TRBV6-3 and TRBJ2-7; D is tentatively TRBD1 or TRBD2 (5 bases each). Germline V gives CDR1 MNHEY, CDR2 SVGEGT. There are 14 residues in the CDR3. V was pared by 5 bases and J by 4 bases, with 15 bases between. CDR3 coding DNA: TGTGCCAGCAGTCCCCCGGGGTGGGGGTACGAGCAGTACTTC. Protein product: CASSPPGWGYEQYF.

This clonotype was counted at least ten times. V usage is TRBV28 and J usage is TRBJ1-2, with D maybe TRBD1 (6 bases). CDR3 length: 15 residues. Germline V lookup: CDR1 MDHEN, CDR2 SYDVKM. V lost 6 bases to trimming and J lost 4 bases, with 18 bases between them. Here the CDR3 reads CASSLIQGNTYGYTF. CDR3 sequence (DNA): TGTGCCAGCAGCCTGATACAGGGTAACACCTATGGCTACACCTTC.

This clonotype was detected a few times. This rearrangement joins TRBV20-1 to TRBJ2-3; D perhaps matches TRBD2 (6 bases). The germline V gene encodes CDR1 DFQATT and CDR2 SNEGSKA (reference sequence). The CDR3 spans 14 residues. Trimming left V 8 bases short and J 5 bases short, with 20 bases between. For the CDR3, the DNA is TGCAGTTGTGGAGCGCGGGAACTCGTAGATACGCAGTATTTT. Amino acid sequence: CSCGARELVDTQYF.

This clonotype has a count of ten or more. The chain couples TRBV20-1 to TRBJ2-3, with 10 positions matching TRBD2. V shed 3 bases and J 2 bases; nucleotides not matched to a gene: 2. CDR1 and CDR2 (germline): DFQATT, SNEGSKA (reference sequence). This CDR3 is built from 14 residues. The CDR3 DNA follows: TGCAGTGCTAGGACTAGCGGGCCCACAGATACGCAGTATTTT. Translation: CSARTSGPTDTQYF.

This clonotype was seen at least ten times. The rearrangement links TRBV28 to TRBJ2-3; 8 nucleotides match TRBD2. CDR3 length equals 14 residues. Germline V gives CDR1 MDHEN, CDR2 SYDVKM. V was clipped by 11 bases and J by 6 bases; unmatched bases: 13. The CDR3 DNA reads TGTGCCGCCGCGAGAGGCGGGAGGAGGGATACGCAGTATTTT. Encoded protein: CAAARGGRRDTQYF.

The genes are TRBV7-3 and TRBJ1-2; D call uncertain. There are 19 residues in the CDR3. V dropped 4 bases and J dropped 5 bases, with 29 bases sitting between them. Germline assignment: CDR1 SGHTA and CDR2 FQGTGA. The DNA of the CDR3 is TGTGCCAGCAGCTCCGTTCGTTTGAGCGACACCGGGTATATATATGGCTACACCTTC. Its translation is CASSSVRLSDTGYIYGYTF.

This clonotype was recorded at least ten times. This chain connects TRBV5-1 to TRBJ2-3; 7 positions agree with TRBD1. The germline V gene encodes CDR1 SGHRS and CDR2 YFSETQ. V gave up 0 bases and J gave up 2 bases; unmatched junction bases: 9. The CDR3 has 17 amino acids. The CDR3 reads CASSLALTGAHTDTQYF. CDR3 sequence (DNA): TGCGCCAGCAGCTTGGCCCTTACAGGGGCCCACACAGATACGCAGTATTTT.

The gene calls are TRBV12-3 or TRBV12-4 and TRBJ2-7; D may be TRBD1 or TRBD2 (5 bases each). CDR3 length: 12 amino acids. The germline V and J ends were trimmed by 7 bases and 7 bases, with 14 bases remaining between them. The CDR3 here is CASTGRGREQYF. CDR3 DNA sequence: TGTGCCAGCACCGGACGGGGCCGGGAGCAGTACTTC.

The genes are TRBV6-1 and TRBJ1-2; 7 bases fit TRBD1. Germline V lookup: CDR1 MNHNS, CDR2 SASEGT. The CDR3 totals 13 residues. J was trimmed by 5 bases and V by 8 bases; bases with no gene match: 8. Here the CDR3 reads CASLPGQRYGYTF. The CDR3 DNA reads TGTGCCAGCCTACCGGGACAGCGATATGGCTACACCTTC.

In its sample, this clonotype was seen a few times. The chain carries TRBV19 and TRBJ1-5; no definite D call. Trimming cost V 3 bases and J 0 bases, with 9 bases left between them. The length of the CDR3 is 15 residues. From germline, CDR1 is LNHDA and CDR2 SQIVND (reference sequence). The CDR3 DNA reads as TGTGCCAGTAGTATTGAGGGTGATAGCAATCAGCCCCAGCATTTT. Translation gives CASSIEGDSNQPQHF.

As to this clonotype: A far larger clone is one base from this, pointing to a likely read error. The chain links TRBV6-5 to TRBJ2-2; no reliable D call. Germline CDR1 is MNHEY and CDR2 is SVGAGI. This CDR3 spans 14 amino acids. DNA of the CDR3: TGTGCCAGCGGTTACCCCCGGATTGACTCGGAGCTGTTTTTT. It is translated as CASGYPRIDSELFF.

This sequence joins TRBV20-1 and TRBJ1-5; D remains ambiguous. V was cut by 6 bases and J by 1 base, with 10 bases left in between. Looked up from germline, CDR1 is DFQATT and CDR2 is SNEGSKA (reference sequence). CDR3 length: 13 amino acids. The CDR3 nucleotides read TGCAGTGCACCCTCGGGGAGCAATCAGCCCCAGCATTTT. Protein: CSAPSGSNQPQHF.

This clonotype has only a few counts. At one of its ends the junction is not consistent with the germline gene, which may arise from a read error. The chain links TRBV7-7 to TRBJ2-2, with TRBD1 as a possible D gene (5 bases). The CDR3 has 13 amino acids. Germline lookup yields CDR1 SSHAT and CDR2 FNYEAQ (reference sequence). CDR3 nucleotides: TGTGCTAGCAGCCCTACAGGCATTGAGGAGCTGTTTTTT. This gives the protein CASSPTGIEELFF.

The rearrangement links TRBV6-4 to TRBJ2-1, with D perhaps matching TRBD1 (6 bases). Per the germline V gene, CDR1 is MRHNA and CDR2 is SNTAGT. CDR3 length equals 13 residues. Deletions cut 5 bases from V and 8 bases from J, with 13 bases between. CDR3 sequence (DNA): TGTGCCAGCAGTCAGGTACAGGGCTATGAGCAGTTCTTC. Translation: CASSQVQGYEQFF.

V gene TRBV20-1 combines with J gene TRBJ1-2; no clear D. Deletions cut 0 bases from V and 6 bases from J, with 17 bases between. The CDR3 extends over 15 amino acids. The germline gives CDR1 DFQATT, CDR2 SNEGSKA (reference sequence). The chain's CDR3 is CSARDSGPASDGYTF. The CDR3 region has the DNA TGCAGTGCTAGAGATTCCGGTCCCGCCTCGGATGGCTACACCTTC.